The 21 T cell receptor beta chains below all came from one sample that was sequenced in a study of T cell repertoires in cytomegalovirus infection (dated 2019 in TCRdb). Sequencing relied on an Illumina HiSeq 1500. TCRdb ran its own pipeline on the public reads, namely fastp trimming at Q25 and MiXCR clone calling, and kept in-frame beta chains. Each CDR3 protein gets just one entry, which takes the most common genes and DNA from the rows behind it. In this sample the table shows 150,000 to 200,000 distinct CDR3 sequences, 13% to 15% of which occur a single time. The top ten hold over 25% of the sample. The sequenced sample consisted of PBMCs. These receptors were collected from a human donor in good health (CMV status not recorded). Some clones in this sample may be carry-over from other donors' samples.

This clonotype was counted at least ten times. This chain connects TRBV7-2 to TRBJ1-5; unclear D gene. The CDR3 runs 14 residues. Per the germline V gene, CDR1 is SGHTA and CDR2 is FQGNSA. Deletions cut 5 bases from V and 0 bases from J, with 8 bases between. CDR3 nucleotide sequence: TGTGCCAGCAGCCGAGACTCTAGCAATCAGCCCCAGCATTTT. As protein: CASSRDSSNQPQHF.

The chain is built from TRBV3-1 and TRBJ2-6, with D unresolved. The CDR3 spans 17 residues. The germline V gene encodes CDR1 LGHDT and CDR2 YNNKEL (reference sequence). The V and J ends lost 5 bases and 0 bases respectively, with 14 bases between them. CDR3 residues: CASSARMVGSGANVLTF. DNA of the CDR3: TGTGCCAGCAGCGCACGAATGGTGGGCTCTGGGGCCAACGTCCTGACTTTC.

This chain joins TRBV7-4 and TRBJ2-5; D gene unclear. This CDR3 has 13 residues. The germline V and J ends were trimmed by 1 base and 5 bases, with 8 bases remaining between them. Germline-derived CDR1 and CDR2 are SGHVT and SQSDAQ. This chain's CDR3 is CASSLDNGETQYF. The CDR3 DNA follows: TGTGCCAGCAGCTTAGACAACGGGGAGACCCAGTACTTC.

This rearrangement joins TRBV4-1 to TRBJ2-7; 14 nucleotides line up with TRBD2. V lost 3 bases and J lost 2; bases outside the gene matches: 0. Germline CDR1 MGHRA, CDR2 YSYEKL. The CDR3 contains 15 residues. The CDR3 protein is CASSQTSGRAYEQYF. The CDR3 nucleotides are TGCGCCAGCAGCCAGACTAGCGGGAGGGCCTACGAGCAGTACTTC.

This clonotype was counted only a few times. The J gene is TRBJ1-2, the V gene TRBV28; 8 bases line up with TRBD1. V trimming: 3 bases; J trimming: 8 bases; junction bases outside the gene matches: 5. Germline loops: CDR1 MDHEN, CDR2 SYDVKM. The CDR3 contains 13 residues. CDR3 in amino acids: CASSFQGAGGYTF. The CDR3 region has the DNA TGTGCCAGCAGTTTCCAGGGGGCGGGGGGCTACACCTTC.

The chain couples TRBV7-9 to TRBJ1-4; D not certain. The CDR3 is 17 residues long. V dropped 2 bases and J dropped 0 bases, with 13 bases sitting between them. The germline gives CDR1 SEHNR, CDR2 FQNEAQ (reference sequence). The CDR3 nucleotides read TGTGCCAGCAGCTTAAAAGGCAGACTACCAACTAATGAAAAACTGTTTTTT. Protein sequence: CASSLKGRLPTNEKLFF.

In this sample, this clonotype turned up many times. The chain links TRBV7-2 to TRBJ1-5; D not resolved. The CDR3 has 16 amino acids. The ends were cut back, 3 bases at V and 0 bases at J, with 12 bases in the middle. The germline V gene encodes CDR1 SGHTA and CDR2 FQGNSA. CDR3 residues: CASSLYARNSNQPQHF. The CDR3 DNA is TGTGCCAGCAGCTTGTACGCGCGGAATAGCAATCAGCCCCAGCATTTT. The full variable domain, in which reference TRBV7-2 and TRBJ1-5 provide the parts outside the CDR3, is GAGVSQSPSNKVTEKGKDVELRCDPISGHTALYWYRQSLGQGLEFLIYFQGNSAPDKSGLPSDRFSAERTGGSVSTLTIQRTQQEDSAVYLCASSLYARNSNQPQHFGDGTRLSIL.

This clonotype was detected many times. This chain joins TRBV4-2 and TRBJ1-2; tentative D call: TRBD1 (5 bases). Between the trimmed V and J ends, which lost 3 bases and 5 bases, there was a span of 19 bases. Germline V lookup: CDR1 LGHNA, CDR2 YNFKEQ. The CDR3 covers 16 residues. In DNA form, the CDR3 reads TGTGCCAGCAGCCAGGACCCCGGGGCAGATGATTATGGCTACACCTTC. It encodes CASSQDPGADDYGYTF.

This clonotype was seen just once. This chain joins TRBV5-4 and TRBJ1-1; 9 positions agree with TRBD1. This CDR3 spans 16 amino acids. The germline V gene encodes CDR1 SGHNT and CDR2 YYREEE (reference sequence). V lost 2 bases to trimming and J lost 4 bases; unmatched junction nucleotides: 9. The DNA of the CDR3 is TGTGCCAGCAGCTTCTCGGGACAGGGAGAAGGCACTGAAGCTTTCTTT. Its protein product is CASSFSGQGEGTEAFF. The whole variable domain, remainder taken from reference TRBV5-4 and TRBJ1-1, is ETGVTQSPTHLIKTRGQQVTLRCSSQSGHNTVSWYQQALGQGPQFIFQYYREEENGRGNFPPRFSGLQFPNYSSELNVNALELDDSALYLCASSFSGQGEGTEAFFGQGTRLTVV.

This clonotype was observed a handful of times. This rearrangement joins TRBV29-1 to TRBJ1-3, with 7 bases identical to TRBD1. CDR1 and CDR2 from the germline V gene are SQVTM and ANQGSEA. This CDR3 is 14 amino acids long. J gave up 0 bases and V 4 bases, and 3 bases lay outside the gene matches. CDR3 region: CSVVTGISGNTIYF. Here the CDR3 DNA reads TGCAGCGTTGTGACAGGGATCTCTGGAAACACCATATATTTT.

The sample holds many counts of this clonotype. The genes are TRBV12-3 or TRBV12-4 and TRBJ2-3; 8 positions match TRBD2. V lost 5 bases, J lost 1 base, and 2 bases stayed unmatched. This CDR3 region has 14 residues. For the CDR3, the DNA is TGTGCCAGCAGTCCAGCGGGGGGCACAGATACGCAGTATTTT. Protein: CASSPAGGTDTQYF.

This clonotype was seen at least ten times. The chain has TRBV7-6 and TRBJ1-1; 11 bases are shared with TRBD1. The germline V gene encodes CDR1 SGHVS and CDR2 FNYEAQ. The J segment lost 5 bases and the V segment lost 5 bases, leaving 10 bases of the junction unmatched. CDR3 length: 16 amino acids. For the CDR3, the DNA is TGTGCCAGCAGCCCAGCCCCGGGACAGGGGGGGACTGAAGCTTTCTTT. Translated: CASSPAPGQGGTEAFF.

About this clonotype: It may be a read error: a sequence one base away is much more abundant. J is TRBJ2-1 and V is TRBV6-5; no firm D call. The CDR3 totals 14 residues. Germline V gene sequence: CDR1 MNHEY, CDR2 SVGAGI. CDR3 in DNA: TGTGCCGGCAGTTGGACGAAGATCTACAATGAGCAGTTCTTC. Amino acid sequence: CAGSWTKIYNEQFF.

This clonotype was observed a handful of times. This chain joins TRBV7-8 and TRBJ2-4; D assignment may be TRBD1 or TRBD2 (6 bases each). The CDR3 is made up of 15 amino acids. The V end was cut by 2 bases, the J end by 2 bases, with 10 bases between. Germline V lookup: CDR1 SGHVS, CDR2 FQNEAQ. The CDR3 region is CASSLIGGTKNIQYF. The CDR3 DNA reads as TGTGCCAGCAGCTTAATAGGGGGGACCAAAAACATTCAGTACTTC.

This sequence joins TRBV4-1 and TRBJ2-2; 10 bases fit TRBD2. CDR1 MGHRA and CDR2 YSYEKL come from the germline V gene. The length of the CDR3 is 16 residues. Trimming took 1 base from V and 7 from J; bases not matched to a gene: 6. As DNA, the CDR3 is TGCGCCAGCAGCCAAGCTGGACTAGCGGTAAACGGGGAGCTGTTTTTT. Translated, it gives CASSQAGLAVNGELFF.

This clonotype was observed many times. The gene calls are TRBV7-2 and TRBJ2-7, with TRBD1 matching 7 bases. Looked up from germline, CDR1 is SGHTA and CDR2 is FQGNSA. With 3 bases clipped from V and 5 bases from J, the junction kept 4 bases outside the gene matches. This CDR3 region has 13 residues. The CDR3 spells CASSFDRADEQYF. In DNA form, the CDR3 reads TGTGCCAGCAGCTTTGACAGGGCTGACGAGCAGTACTTC.

The rearrangement uses TRBV18 and TRBJ2-1, with TRBD2 matching over 10 bases. The CDR3 is 14 amino acids. Per germline, CDR1 KGHSH and CDR2 LQKENI. V lost 8 bases and J lost 11; bases outside the gene matches: 12. CDR3 in amino acids: CASTSSGGEGQQFF. In DNA form, the CDR3 reads TGTGCCAGCACCTCTAGCGGGGGCGAGGGGCAGCAGTTCTTC.

This clonotype showed up many times. The chain is built from TRBV12-3 or TRBV12-4 and TRBJ2-3; D is tentatively TRBD1 or TRBD2 (5 bases each). This CDR3 has 15 residues. Trimming removed 5 bases at V and 1 base at J, with 13 bases between. The CDR3: CASSPHRTGTDTQYF. In nucleotides, the CDR3 is TGTGCCAGCAGTCCCCACAGGACTGGCACAGATACGCAGTATTTT.

This clonotype was found a few times. The chain uses TRBV28 and TRBJ2-5, with 9 nucleotides matching TRBD1. The length of the CDR3 is 14 residues. The germline CDR1 and CDR2 sequences are MDHEN and SYDVKM. V lost 3 bases, J lost 4 bases, and 3 bases stayed unmatched. CDR3 DNA: TGTGCCAGCAGTTTCCGGACAGGGGCAGAGACCCAGTACTTC. Its translation: CASSFRTGAETQYF.

The chain is built from TRBV7-9 and TRBJ1-5; no firm D call. Trimming shortened V by 5 bases and J by 1 base, and 12 bases separated the two germline ends. Germline V gives CDR1 SEHNR, CDR2 FQNEAQ (reference sequence). The CDR3 length is 15 residues. The CDR3 region has the DNA TGTGCCAGCAGCCCCCCTGGACCGAGCAATCAGCCCCAGCATTTT. It encodes CASSPPGPSNQPQHF.

The chain joins TRBV19 to TRBJ2-4; 7 bases align to TRBD1. The CDR3 is 18 amino acids. Germline V gene lookup returns CDR1 LNHDA and CDR2 SQIVND (reference sequence). After removal of 7 bases from V and 3 bases from J, the junction contained 18 bases not matched to a gene. CDR3 sequence: CASIPTPDRARGKNIQYF. The DNA for the CDR3 is TGTGCCAGTATTCCGACCCCTGACAGGGCGAGAGGCAAAAACATTCAGTACTTC.